Presented here are 6 T cell receptor beta chains from one specimen sequenced in a study of CD8+CD57+ T cells in acquired aplastic anemia. Profiles of TCR beta VDJ and CDR3 were generated from a genomic DNA template. TCRdb used MiXCR to reprocess the reads, holding one entry per CDR3 protein. The table shows about 160,000 distinct CDR3 sequences, with about two thirds occurring only once. Sequencing involved patients with CD8+CD57+ cell expansion previously shown by flow cytometry. The source material was sorted CD4+, CD8+, or CD8+CD57+ T cells (not recorded which) from PBMCs. These receptors all come from a human donor with aplastic anemia.

This sequence joins TRBV2 and TRBJ1-2; no definite D call. The germline CDR1 and CDR2 sequences are SNHLY and FYNNEI. This CDR3 comprises 13 residues. V lost 9 bases, J lost 5 bases, and 16 bases lay in between. As DNA, the CDR3 is TGTGCCAGTCGCATTGGCAATTTTTATGGCTACACCTTC. This gives the protein CASRIGNFYGYTF. The complete variable domain, with remaining parts taken from reference TRBV2 and TRBJ1-2, reads EPEVTQTPSHQVTQMGQEVILRCVPISNHLYFYWYRQILGQKVEFLVSFYNNEISEKSEIFDDQFSVERPDGSNFTLKIRSTKLEDSAMYFCASRIGNFYGYTFGSGTRLTVV.

The gene calls are TRBV5-1 and TRBJ1-6; perhaps TRBD1 as D (5 bases). CDR1 is SGHRS, CDR2 YFSETQ, per germline. V lost 4 bases, J lost 2 bases, and 13 bases lay in between. The CDR3 totals 16 residues. In DNA, the CDR3 is TGCGCCAGCAGCCTGACAGTTACCGCCTATAATTCACCCCTCCACTTT. It is translated as CASSLTVTAYNSPLHF.

On this clonotype: One end of the junction fails to match germline, which may point to a read error. The chain combines TRBV5-1 with TRBJ2-7; D not resolved. The CDR3 runs to 12 residues. Per germline, CDR1 SGHRS and CDR2 YFSETQ. The CDR3 here is CASSLYGFEQYF. CDR3 nucleotide sequence: TGTGCCAGCAGCTTATACGGGTTCGAGCAGTACTTC.

The table lists this clonotype with a few counts. The rearrangement uses TRBV7-8 and TRBJ2-2; D remains unclear. Germline CDR1 and CDR2: SGHVS and FQNEAQ. Trimming took 7 bases from V and 0 from J, leaving 3 bases between them. This CDR3 is built from 12 residues. The CDR3 bases are TGTGCCAGCACCTCGAACACCGGGGAGCTGTTTTTT. This codes for CASTSNTGELFF. The whole variable domain, filled in from reference TRBV7-8 and TRBJ2-2, reads GAGVSQSPRYKVAKRGQDVALRCDPISGHVSLFWYQQALGQGPEFLTYFQNEAQLDKSGLPSDRFFAERPEGSVSTLKIQRTQQEDSAVYLCASTSNTGELFFGEGSRLTVL.

This chain links TRBV7-8 with TRBJ2-5; 7 bases agree with TRBD2. The V gene's germline CDR1 is SGHVS and CDR2 FQNEAQ. The CDR3 runs to 15 residues. Trimming removed 6 bases from V and 2 bases from J; junction bases left unmatched: 9. The CDR3 protein is CASSPGPGGQETQYF. The CDR3 nucleotides are TGTGCCAGCAGTCCCGGCCCGGGAGGTCAAGAGACCCAGTACTTC.

This chain joins TRBV5-5 and TRBJ2-1; 10 nucleotides match TRBD2. V lost 0 bases and J lost 5; bases outside the gene matches: 8. This CDR3 region has 17 residues. Germline CDR1 is SGHKS and CDR2 is YYEKEE (reference sequence). The DNA for the CDR3 is TGTGCCAGCAGCTTGGCCGTGCTAGCGGGGGCTAACAATGAGCAGTTCTTC. It translates to CASSLAVLAGANNEQFF.